The rows below give T cell receptor beta chains drawn from one sample of a study of shared clonotypes between healthy human individuals. This table comes from immunoSEQ multiplex PCR, and its TCRdb copy is limited to in-frame clones, with some not included. The table includes about 2.2 million clones, around 93% detected once. Sequencing was done on a sample of naive CD8+ T cells from PBMCs. The receptors derive from a man aged 18 to 35 in good health. Some clones in this sample may be carry-over from other donors' samples. The CDR3 runs from the conserved cysteine through the conserved F or W. Fields, in order: J gene, V gene, clone size, D gene, CDR3 DNA, CDR3 protein. The D gene is left open where the match is weak. Not all rows give a size; the values are once, few, many and, for expanded clones, a class.

TRBJ1-1 TRBV30 few - TGTGCCTGGAGTTTTGGGAAGGGCACTGAAGCTTTCTTT CAWSFGKGTEAFF
TRBJ1-1 TRBV19 - - TGTGCCAGTAGTATCCGGGGGAACACTGAAGCTTTCTTT CASSIRGNTEAFF
TRBJ1-1 TRBV27 few - TGTGCCAGCAGTTTATGGGCAGGGATGAACACTGAAGCTTTCTTT CASSLWAGMNTEAFF
TRBJ2-1 TRBV7-8 - TRBD2 TGTGCCAGCAGCTTATCAGCGGGAATGTATTTGGATGAGCAGTTCTTC CASSLSAGMYLDEQFF
TRBJ2-7 TRBV29-1 - TRBD1 TGCAGCGTTGAAGATGCCAAGACAGGGGGTGTCGAGCAGTACTTC CSVEDAKTGGVEQYF
TRBJ2-1 TRBV5-6 - - TGTGCCAGCAGCCCCGAGACAGGTCTATTAAACTACAATGAGCAGTTCTTC CASSPETGLLNYNEQFF
TRBJ2-5 TRBV28 - - TGTGCCAGCAGTTTAGTGGGTGGAGAGACCCAGTACTTC CASSLVGGETQYF
TRBJ2-6 TRBV19 - - TGTGCCAGTATGGGGCGAGGGTCTGGGGCCAACGTCCTGACTTTC CASMGRGSGANVLTF
TRBJ2-2 TRBV28 - - TGTGCCAGCAGGACACCGAACACCGGGGAGCTGTTTTTT CASRTPNTGELFF
TRBJ2-7 TRBV6-5 - TRBD2 TGTGCCAGCAGTTACCTCGCGGGGGGTACCAACTACGAGCAGTACTTC CASSYLAGGTNYEQYF
TRBJ2-1 TRBV4-3 - - TGCGCCAGCAGCCAAGCCCCGGGAGCCTGGAATGAGCAGTTCTTC CASSQAPGAWNEQFF
TRBJ1-1 TRBV29-1 few - TGCAGCGCTATGACAGTCACTGAAGCTTTCTTT CSAMTVTEAFF
TRBJ2-5 TRBV2 - - TGTGCCAGCAGTGAAGGGACAGTCTATGACCAGTACTTC CASSEGTVYDQYF
TRBJ2-2 TRBV9 - TRBD2 TGTGCCAGCAGCGTAAATCGAGTAGCGGGAGGCACCGGGGAGCTGTTTTTT CASSVNRVAGGTGELFF
TRBJ1-2 TRBV2 - - TGTGCCGTCCATAAGCCAGGGGAAGGGGTTAGCTATGGCTACACCTTC CAVHKPGEGVSYGYTF
TRBJ1-5 TRBV11-2 - - TGTGCCAGCAGCTTAGTTGGGACACGAAATCAGCCCCAGCATTTT CASSLVGTRNQPQHF